This T cell receptor (beta chain) derives from a study of HIV-infected patients and healthy controls. V was pared by 0 bases and J by 7 bases, with 7 bases of the junction left unmatched. Looked up from germline, CDR1 is SGHRS and CDR2 is YFSETQ. The CDR3 has 15 residues. Antiretroviral therapy had run roughly three months, about 14 weeks, before follow-up blood collection. All unsorted peripheral T cells were captured because whole blood was used without fractionation. Peripheral blood, roughly 2.4 ml, was drawn for RNA extraction. This clonotype was counted only a few times. Reverse transcription used approximately 500 ng RNA and constant-region primers for alpha and beta. Separate chain-specific third strand synthesis with multiplexing indices produced the alpha and beta libraries. The library had 12-nucleotide molecular identifiers formed by two random hexamers joined together. Via MiXCR, TCRdb re-called the 5' RACE reads, giving one row per CDR3 protein. The sample contains roughly 14,000 distinct CDR3 sequences, around 12% of which appear only once.

The chain joins TRBV5-1 to TRBJ1-2; TRBD1 matches 9 bases. Sequences were derived from blood, sampled during antiretroviral therapy. The origin of this receptor is an adult with HIV infection. The donor label of this sample is uncertain. The CDR3 sequence: CASSLEPGQGTGYTF. As DNA, the CDR3 is TGCGCCAGCAGCTTGGAACCGGGACAGGGTACTGGCTACACCTTC.